What follows are 5 T cell receptor beta chains derived from one specimen sequenced in a study of regulatory T cells in long-lasting Graves disease. Building of the TCR beta libraries involved iRepertoire HTBI primers and Arm-PCR of CDR3 regions. TCRdb analysed the multiplex PCR reads with MiXCR anew, one entry per CDR3 protein. Of around 250,000 distinct CDR3 sequences listed, 18% are singletons. Time point given: newly diagnosed GD, antithyroid drugs for less than 3 months. Extracted PBMC RNA gave rise to the TCR library. These data also formed part of another study, on T cells in Graves' hyperthyroidism and ophthalmopathy.

The material was peripheral blood mononuclear cells (PBMCs), obtained at new diagnosis, from a patient treated with antithyroid drugs. Every receptor here comes from a young woman with Graves disease.

This clonotype came up a few times. Possible read error: a much larger clone is one base away. The chain employs TRBV18 and TRBJ1-2, with D tentatively TRBD1 (5 bases). V was clipped by 3 bases and J by 6 bases, with 17 bases between them. Germline V lookup: CDR1 KGHSH, CDR2 LQKENI. The CDR3 loop spans 15 amino acids. CDR3 protein: CASSPSGREADGYTF. As DNA, the CDR3 is TGTGCCAGCTCACCGAGCGGCAGGGAAGCAGATGGCTACACCTTC.

There are a few counts of this clonotype. The chain recombines TRBV3-1 with TRBJ1-6, with D possibly TRBD1 on 6 matching bases. The germline gives CDR1 LGHDT, CDR2 YNNKEL (reference sequence). V lost 0 bases, J lost 10 bases, and 13 bases lay in between. The CDR3 covers 15 residues. This chain's CDR3 is CASSQESGAESPLHF. In DNA, the CDR3 is TGTGCCAGCAGCCAAGAGTCAGGGGCCGAGTCACCCCTCCACTTT.

Points on this clonotype: One base separates it from a far larger clone, so it is likely a read error. Since no conserved phenylalanine or tryptophan closes the CDR3, a read error is the likely cause. The gene calls are TRBV7-2 and TRBJ1-2; TRBD1 matches 7 bases. The CDR3 length is 17 residues. J lost 2 bases, V lost 5 bases, and 14 bases had no gene match. Germline lookup yields CDR1 SGHTA and CDR2 FQGNSA. Here the CDR3 DNA reads TGTGCCAGCAGCCGGGGTGGCCGGGACAGACAAAACTATGGCTACACCTTA. This codes for CASSRGGRDRQNYGYTL.

In its sample, this clonotype was seen a few times. The CDR3 nucleotides read TGTGCCAGCAGCTTGGAGCCCAGAGTCTCCTATAATTCACCCCTCCACTTT. Translation gives CASSLEPRVSYNSPLHF. The genes are TRBV5-4 and TRBJ1-6; D gene ambiguous. V gave up 0 bases and J gave up 0 bases, with 10 bases separating them. CDR1 and CDR2 from the germline V gene are SGHNT and YYREEE (reference sequence). The CDR3 contains 17 residues.

This clonotype has a single count. The chain joins TRBV28 to TRBJ2-1; D unclear. From germline, CDR1 is MDHEN and CDR2 SYDVKM. V was cut by 7 bases and J by 2 bases, with 15 bases left in between. The CDR3 totals 15 residues. In DNA, the CDR3 is TGTGCCAGCATCCATCGAGTGGGGACCTACAATGAGCAGTTCTTC. This translates into CASIHRVGTYNEQFF.